One T cell receptor beta chain is described in this entry. This specimen belongs to a study of STAT5B mutations in CD4+ large granular lymphocyte leukemia. Sequencing was performed with immunoSEQ multiplex PCR; in TCRdb, only in-frame clones are kept and a portion is missing. The sample contains over 8,000 clones, roughly four fifths of which appear only once. This CDR3 has 16 residues. Germline V gene sequence: CDR1 SGHRS, CDR2 YFSETQ. V trimming: 3 bases; J trimming: 0 bases; junction bases outside the gene matches: 3. The sequence derives from a man in his 60s with CD4+ T-cell large granular lymphocyte leukemia. The V call is TRBV5-1, the J call TRBJ2-1, with 10 nucleotides matching TRBD2. Sequencing was done on a sample of PBMCs. The CDR3 coding sequence is TGCGCCAGCAGCTATCCTAGCGGGAGCTCCTACAATGAGCAGTTCTTC. Protein sequence: CASSYPSGSSYNEQFF.